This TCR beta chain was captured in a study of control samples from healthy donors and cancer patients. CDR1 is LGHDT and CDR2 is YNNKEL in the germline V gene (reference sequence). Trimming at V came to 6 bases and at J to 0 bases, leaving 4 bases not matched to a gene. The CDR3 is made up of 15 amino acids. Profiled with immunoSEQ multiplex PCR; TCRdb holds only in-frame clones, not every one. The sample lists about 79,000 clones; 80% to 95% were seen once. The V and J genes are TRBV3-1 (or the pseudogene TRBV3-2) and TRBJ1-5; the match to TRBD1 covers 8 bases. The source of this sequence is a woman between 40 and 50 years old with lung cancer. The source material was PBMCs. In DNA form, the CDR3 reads TGTGCCAGCAGTGATCAGGGGGCTAGCAATCAGCCCCAGCATTTT. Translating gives CASSDQGASNQPQHF.